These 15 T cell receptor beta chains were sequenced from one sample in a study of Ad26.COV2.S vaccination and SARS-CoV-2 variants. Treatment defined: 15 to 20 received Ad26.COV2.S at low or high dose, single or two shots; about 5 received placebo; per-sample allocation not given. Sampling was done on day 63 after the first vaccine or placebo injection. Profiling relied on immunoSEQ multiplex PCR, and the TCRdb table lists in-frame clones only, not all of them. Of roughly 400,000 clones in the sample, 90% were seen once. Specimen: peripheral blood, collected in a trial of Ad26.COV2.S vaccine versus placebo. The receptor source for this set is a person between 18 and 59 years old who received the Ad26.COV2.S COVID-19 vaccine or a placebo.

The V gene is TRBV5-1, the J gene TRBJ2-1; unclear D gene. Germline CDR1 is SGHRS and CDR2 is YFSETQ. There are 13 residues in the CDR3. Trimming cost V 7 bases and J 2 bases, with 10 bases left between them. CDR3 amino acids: CASQEYTYNEQFF. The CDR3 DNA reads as TGCGCCAGCCAAGAGTACACCTACAATGAGCAGTTCTTC.

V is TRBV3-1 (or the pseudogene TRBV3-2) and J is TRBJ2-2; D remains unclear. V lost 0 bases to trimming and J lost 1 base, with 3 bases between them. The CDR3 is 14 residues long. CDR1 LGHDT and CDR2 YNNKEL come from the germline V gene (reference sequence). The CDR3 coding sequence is TGTGCCAGCAGCCAAGAGTGGAACACCGGGGAGCTGTTTTTT. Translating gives CASSQEWNTGELFF.

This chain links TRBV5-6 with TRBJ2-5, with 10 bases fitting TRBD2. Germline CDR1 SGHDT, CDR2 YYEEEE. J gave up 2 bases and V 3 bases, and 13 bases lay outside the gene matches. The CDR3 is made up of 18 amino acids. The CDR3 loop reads CASSWGGLAGELQETQYF. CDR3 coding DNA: TGTGCCAGCAGCTGGGGTGGGCTAGCGGGAGAATTACAAGAGACCCAGTACTTC. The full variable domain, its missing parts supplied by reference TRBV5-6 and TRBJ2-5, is DAGVTQSPTHLIKTRGQQVTLRCSPKSGHDTVSWYQQALGQGPQFIFQYYEEEERQRGNFPDRFSGHQFPNYSSELNVNALLLGDSALYLCASSWGGLAGELQETQYFGPGTRLLVL.

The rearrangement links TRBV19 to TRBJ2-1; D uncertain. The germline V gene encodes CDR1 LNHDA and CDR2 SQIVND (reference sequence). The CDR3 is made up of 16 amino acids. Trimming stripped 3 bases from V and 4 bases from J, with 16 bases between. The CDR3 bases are TGTGCCAGTAGTATTGGTCTAGTATTACTTTACAATGAGCAGTTCTTC. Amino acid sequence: CASSIGLVLLYNEQFF.

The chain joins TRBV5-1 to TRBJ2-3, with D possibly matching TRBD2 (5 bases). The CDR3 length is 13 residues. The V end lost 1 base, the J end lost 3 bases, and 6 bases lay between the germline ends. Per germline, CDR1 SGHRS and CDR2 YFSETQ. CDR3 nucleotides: TGCGCCAGCAGCTTGCGGGGTACAGATACGCAGTATTTT. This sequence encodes CASSLRGTDTQYF.

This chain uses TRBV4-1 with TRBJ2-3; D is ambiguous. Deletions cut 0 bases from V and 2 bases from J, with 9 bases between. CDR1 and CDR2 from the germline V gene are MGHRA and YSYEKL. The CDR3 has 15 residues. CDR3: CASSQDDWTTDTQYF. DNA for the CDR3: TGCGCCAGCAGCCAAGATGACTGGACCACAGATACGCAGTATTTT.

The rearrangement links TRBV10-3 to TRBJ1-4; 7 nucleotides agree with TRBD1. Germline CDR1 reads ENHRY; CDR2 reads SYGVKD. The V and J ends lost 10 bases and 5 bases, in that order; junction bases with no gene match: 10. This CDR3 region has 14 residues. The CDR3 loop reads CATSPGQTNEKLFF. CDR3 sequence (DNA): TGTGCCACGTCGCCGGGACAGACAAATGAAAAACTGTTTTTT.

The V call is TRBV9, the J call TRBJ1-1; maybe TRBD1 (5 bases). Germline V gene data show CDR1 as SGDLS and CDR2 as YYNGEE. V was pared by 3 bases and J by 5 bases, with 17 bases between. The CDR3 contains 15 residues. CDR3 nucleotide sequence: TGTGCCAGCAGCGAAGAGGGCGGGGGACGGACTGAAGCTTTCTTT. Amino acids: CASSEEGGGRTEAFF.

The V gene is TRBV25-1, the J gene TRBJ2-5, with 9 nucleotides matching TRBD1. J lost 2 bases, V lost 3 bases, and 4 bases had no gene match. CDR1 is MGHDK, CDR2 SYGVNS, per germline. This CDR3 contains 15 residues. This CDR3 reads CASSDRDRVQETQYF. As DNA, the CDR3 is TGTGCCAGCAGTGATCGGGACAGGGTACAAGAGACCCAGTACTTC. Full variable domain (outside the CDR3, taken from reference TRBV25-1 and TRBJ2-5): EADIYQTPRYLVIGTGKKITLECSQTMGHDKMYWYQQDPGMELHLIHYSYGVNSTEKGDLSSESTVSRIRTEHFPLTLESARPSHTSQYLCASSDRDRVQETQYFGPGTRLLVL.

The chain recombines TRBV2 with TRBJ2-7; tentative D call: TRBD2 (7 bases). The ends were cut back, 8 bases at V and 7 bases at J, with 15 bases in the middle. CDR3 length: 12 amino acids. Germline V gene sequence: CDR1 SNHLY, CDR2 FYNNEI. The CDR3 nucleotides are TGTGCCAGCTGGACGGGGGGCTCGGAGCAGTACTTC. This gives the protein CASWTGGSEQYF.

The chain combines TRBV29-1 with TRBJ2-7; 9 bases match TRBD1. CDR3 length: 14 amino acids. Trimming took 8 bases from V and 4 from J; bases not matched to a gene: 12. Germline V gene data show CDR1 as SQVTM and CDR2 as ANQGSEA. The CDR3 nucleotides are TGCAGCCCTAAATTGGGGGACAGGGCATACGAGCAGTACTTC. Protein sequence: CSPKLGDRAYEQYF.

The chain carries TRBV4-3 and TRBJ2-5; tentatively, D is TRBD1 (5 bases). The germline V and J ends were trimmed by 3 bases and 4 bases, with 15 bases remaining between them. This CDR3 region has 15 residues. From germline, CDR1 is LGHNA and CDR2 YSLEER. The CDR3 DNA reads TGCGCCAGCAGCCAGGCGTTAGCAGGGCCAGAGACCCAGTACTTC. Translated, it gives CASSQALAGPETQYF.

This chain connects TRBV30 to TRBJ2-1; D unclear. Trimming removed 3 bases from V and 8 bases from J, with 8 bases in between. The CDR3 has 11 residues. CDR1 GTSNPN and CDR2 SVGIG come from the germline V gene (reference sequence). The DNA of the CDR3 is TGTGCCTGGAGCGCAACCGATGAGCAGTTCTTC. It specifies CAWSATDEQFF.

The CDR3 bases are TGTGCCAGCAGTGGGGCTGAAGCTTTCTTT. Protein product: CASSGAEAFF. The chain couples TRBV28 to TRBJ1-1; no definite D call. The CDR3 sequence is 10 residues long. The germline CDR1 and CDR2 sequences are MDHEN and SYDVKM. V was pared by 5 bases and J by 6 bases, with 4 bases between.

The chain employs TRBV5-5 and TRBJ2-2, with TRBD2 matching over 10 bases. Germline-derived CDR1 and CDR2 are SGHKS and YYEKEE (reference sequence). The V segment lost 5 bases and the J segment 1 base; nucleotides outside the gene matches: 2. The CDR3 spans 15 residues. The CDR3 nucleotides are TGTGCCAGCAGTTGGACTAGCGGGAACACCGGGGAGCTGTTTTTT. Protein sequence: CASSWTSGNTGELFF.